The present T cell receptor (beta chain) was sequenced within a study of OX40 agonist ivuxolimab in advanced cancers. Study-level background: The costimulatory receptor OX40 (CD134) was targeted by ivuxolimab, a fully human IgG2 agonistic monoclonal antibody. Partial responses occurred in three dose-escalation patients: two with cutaneous melanoma and one with hepatocellular carcinoma. The monotherapy dose-escalation portion (N of about 47 patients) of the phase I ivuxolimab trial is reported in the paper. A male proportion of 82.7% and a mean age of approximately 58 years, ranging from 23 to 79, were recorded for the dose-escalation cohort. Prior anti-PD-1, anti-PD-L1 or anti-CTLA-4 therapy was permitted, and less than 45% of dose-escalation patients had received checkpoint inhibitors. Of the approximately 50 dose-escalation patients, hepatocellular carcinoma was present in around 19, melanoma in around 15, renal cell carcinoma in 9 and head and neck cancer in 9. Intravenous ivuxolimab was administered to patients every 2 weeks at six dose levels: 0.01, 0.1, 0.3, 1.5, 3 and 10 mg/kg. The point of sequencing TCRbeta in the periphery was to test whether ivuxolimab changed TCR sequence diversity and drove clonal T-cell expansion.

What the work shows at the level of the full study, not this receptor alone: At doses from 0.1 to 3.0 mg/kg, clonal expansion was seen in both CD4+ and CD8+ blood T cells between baseline and week 6. The antigen specificity of the clonally expanded peripheral T cells was not determined. After ivuxolimab, more expanded clones were found on average in CD8+ T cells than in CD4+ T cells. In the 0.1-3.0 mg/kg groups, partial responders had among the lowest normalized peripheral clonal expansion, particularly in CD8+ T cells. Low levels of normalized T-cell clonal expansion were also seen in some nonresponding patients.

This clone was detected only once. Its antigen specificity is not known. The sample holds no much larger clone one base away, and base qualities are not on file. Patients with a history of autoimmune disease or receiving systemic immunosuppression were excluded from the trial. Peripheral blood for TCR sequencing was collected from all dose cohorts at baseline, on cycle 4 day 1, and on cycle 7 day 1. The samples were taken from a phase I, first-in-human, multicenter, open-label dose-escalation trial of ivuxolimab. Adults with locally advanced or metastatic head and neck squamous cell, hepatocellular, melanoma or renal cell carcinoma were enrolled in the trial. Before TCR sequencing, CD4+ and CD8+ T cells were separately sorted from peripheral blood. Genomic DNA was isolated from the sorted cells so that the TCRbeta CDR3 region could be sequenced. The immunoSEQ Assay was used to sequence the TCRbeta CDR3 regions. TCRdb stores this immuneACCESS table with in-frame sequences only. Part of the clones is absent; in the studies checked, under half of the shortfall reflects unresolved V genes, and no reason is known for the rest. Here the sample has about 77,000 clones; around 83% occur a single time. The leading ten clones occupy roughly 2.3% of the sample.

Including the terminal cysteine and phenylalanine, the CDR3 comprises 15 residues. Only the CDR3 region is kept as DNA, spanning 45 bases read in frame from base 1. Between the V and J ends, shortened by 0 bases and 3 bases respectively, the junction contains 9 bases. CDR1 and CDR2 (SGHRS, YFSETQ) derive from the germline V gene. This clonotype originated in an adult with an advanced solid tumor such as melanoma, head and neck, liver or kidney cancer. The sequencing here drew on CD4+ or CD8+ T cells sorted from blood, taken in a trial of the OX40 agonist ivuxolimab. This chain is built from TRBV5-1 and TRBJ2-2; perhaps TRBD1 is the D gene, with 6 bases matching. CDR3 protein: CASSLVAGDTGELFF. The bases are TGCGCCAGCAGCTTGGTGGCAGGGGACACCGGGGAGCTGTTTTTT.